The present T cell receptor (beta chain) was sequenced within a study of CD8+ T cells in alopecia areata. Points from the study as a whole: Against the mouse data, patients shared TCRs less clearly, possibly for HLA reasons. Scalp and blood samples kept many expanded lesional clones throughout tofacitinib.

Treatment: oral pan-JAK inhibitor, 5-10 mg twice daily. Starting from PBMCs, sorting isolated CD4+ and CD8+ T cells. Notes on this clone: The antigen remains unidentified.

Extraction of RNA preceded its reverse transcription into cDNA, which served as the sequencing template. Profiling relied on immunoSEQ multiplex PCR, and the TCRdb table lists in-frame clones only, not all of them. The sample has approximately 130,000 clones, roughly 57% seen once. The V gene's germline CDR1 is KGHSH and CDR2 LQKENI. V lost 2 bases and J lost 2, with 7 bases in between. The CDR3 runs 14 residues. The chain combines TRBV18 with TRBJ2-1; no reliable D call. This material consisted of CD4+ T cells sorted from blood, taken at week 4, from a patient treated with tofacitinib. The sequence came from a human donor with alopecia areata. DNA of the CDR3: TGTGCCAGCTCACCAGTGACGACCTACAATGAGCAGTTCTTC. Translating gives CASSPVTTYNEQFF.